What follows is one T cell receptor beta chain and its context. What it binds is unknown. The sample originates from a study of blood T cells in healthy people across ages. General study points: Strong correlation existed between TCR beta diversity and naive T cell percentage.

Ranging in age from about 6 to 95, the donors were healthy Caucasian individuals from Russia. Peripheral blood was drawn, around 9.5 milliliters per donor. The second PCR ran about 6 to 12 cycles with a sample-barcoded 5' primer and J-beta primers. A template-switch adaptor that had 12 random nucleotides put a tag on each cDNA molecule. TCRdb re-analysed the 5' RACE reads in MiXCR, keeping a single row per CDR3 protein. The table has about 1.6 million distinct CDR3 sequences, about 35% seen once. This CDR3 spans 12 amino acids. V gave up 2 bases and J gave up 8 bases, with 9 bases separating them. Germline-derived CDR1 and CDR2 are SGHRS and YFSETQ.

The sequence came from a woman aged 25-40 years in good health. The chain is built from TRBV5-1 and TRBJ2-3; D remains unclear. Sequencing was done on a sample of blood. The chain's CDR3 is CASSFTPGTQYF. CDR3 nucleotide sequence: TGCGCCAGCAGCTTCACCCCAGGTACGCAGTATTTT. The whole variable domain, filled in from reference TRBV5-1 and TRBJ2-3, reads KAGVTQTPRYLIKTRGQQVTLSCSPISGHRSVSWYQQTPGQGLQFLFEYFSETQRNKGNFPGRFSGRQFSNSRSEMNVSTLELGDSALYLCASSFTPGTQYFGPGTRLTVL.